This T cell receptor (beta chain) comes out of a study of OX40 agonist ivuxolimab in advanced cancers. The data were produced by immunoSEQ multiplex PCR, yet TCRdb's version contains in-frame clones alone and is incomplete. This table holds 50,000 to 75,000 clones, under 90% found once. V lost 6 bases and J 1 base, leaving 8 bases between the germline ends. CDR1 and CDR2 (germline): ENHRY, SYGVKD. This CDR3 has 13 residues. The rearrangement uses TRBV10-3 and TRBJ2-3, with unresolved D. The specimen was CD4+ or CD8+ T cells sorted from blood, collected in a trial of the OX40 agonist ivuxolimab. This TCR derives from an adult with an advanced solid tumor such as melanoma, head and neck, liver or kidney cancer. CDR3 region: CAISPMGTDTQYF. The CDR3, as DNA: TGTGCCATCAGCCCCATGGGCACAGATACGCAGTATTTT.